This entry lists 26 T cell receptor beta chains sequenced from one sample in a study of tumor and adjacent non-tumor tissue in lung cancer. A modified ARM-PCR protocol with three rounds of nested PCR amplified TCRbeta. From the multiplex PCR reads, TCRdb called clonotypes with MiXCR, one entry per CDR3 protein. The table lists almost 75,000 distinct CDR3 sequences, 55% to 70% of them singletons. No cell sorting was done before RNA was extracted from the tissue. The normal lung tissue was taken more than 3 cm from the tumor edge. The sample consisted of distant non-tumor lung tissue. Receptors originate from a woman in her forties or fifties with non-small cell lung cancer.

The CDR3 here is CASSLGQFSFEQYF. The CDR3 nucleotides are TGTGCCAGCAGTTTGGGACAGTTCTCGTTCGAGCAGTACTTC. V usage is TRBV11-2 and J usage is TRBJ2-7; 7 nucleotides agree with TRBD1. In germline, CDR1 is SGHAT, CDR2 FQNNGV. The J segment lost 6 bases and the V segment lost 6 bases, leaving 11 bases of the junction unmatched. CDR3 length: 14 residues.

Points on this clonotype: This CDR3 fails to terminate in the conserved phenylalanine or tryptophan, so it likely reflects a read error. This chain connects TRBV11-2 to TRBJ2-3; 8 positions agree with TRBD2. CDR1 SGHAT and CDR2 FQNNGV come from the germline V gene. This CDR3 has 14 amino acids. In DNA form, the CDR3 reads TGTGCCAGCAGATCCAGCGGGAGCTCAGATATGCAGTATGTT. Protein: CASRSSGSSDMQYV.

Note on this clonotype: One base away lies a much larger clone, so this may be a sequencing read error. CDR3 bases: TGCAATGCTAGTAAACACCAGAACACTGAAGCTTTCTTT. Translating it yields CNASKHQNTEAFF. The chain recombines TRBV20-1 with TRBJ1-1; the D is unclear. Germline V gene data show CDR1 as DFQATT and CDR2 as SNEGSKA (reference sequence). The CDR3 spans 13 residues.

This clonotype was detected many times. The V gene is TRBV6-6, the J gene TRBJ2-7; perhaps TRBD1 as D (5 bases). The V end lost 5 bases, the J end lost 3 bases, and 14 bases lay between the germline ends. The length of the CDR3 is 14 residues. The germline V gene has CDR1 MNHNY and CDR2 SVGAGI (reference sequence). CDR3 coding DNA: TGTGCCAGCAGTCCCCAGTCAGGGCTCTACGAGCAGTACTTC. Translated: CASSPQSGLYEQYF.

Worth noting for this clonotype: Here the CDR3 omits its conserved ending phenylalanine or tryptophan, so a read error is the likely source. This chain uses TRBV11-2 with TRBJ2-7, with 9 nucleotides matching TRBD2. CDR1 is SGHAT, CDR2 FQNNGV, per germline. The CDR3 runs to 18 residues. As DNA, the CDR3 is TGTGCCAGCAGCTTAGTTCTTAGCGGGAGCGGGAACTCCTACGGGCAGTACTTA. Translating it yields CASSLVLSGSGNSYGQYL.

Only one count was recorded for this clonotype. An end of the junction differs from the germline gene, which may be a read error. This chain links TRBV11-2 with TRBJ1-6; D is uncertain. Germline CDR1 reads SGHAT; CDR2 reads FQNNGV. The CDR3 contains 16 residues. In DNA, the CDR3 is TGTGCCAGTAGCTTGGAGTACAGTCCCTATAATTCACTCCTCCACTTT. This encodes CASSLEYSPYNSLLHF. Full variable domain (outside the CDR3, taken from reference TRBV11-2 and TRBJ1-6): EAGVAQSPRYKIIEKRQSVAFWCNPISGHATLYWYQQILGQGPKLLIQFQNNGVVDDSQLPKDRFSAERLKGVDSTLKIQPAKLEDSAVYLCASSLEYSPYNSLLHFGNGTRLTVT.

About this clonotype: A read error may be the cause here, since a much bigger clone is one base away. This rearrangement joins TRBV12-3 or TRBV12-4 to TRBJ2-2; the D gene is possibly TRBD1 (6 bases). V was clipped by 4 bases and J by 5 bases, with 8 bases between them. The CDR3 contains 13 residues. The CDR3 sequence: CASSSGATGELFF. In nucleotides, the CDR3 is TGTGCCAGCAGTTCAGGGGCTACCGGGGAGCTGTTTTTT.

This clonotype was detected a few times. The rearrangement uses TRBV6-1 and TRBJ2-3; 9 bases fit TRBD2. Germline V lookup: CDR1 MNHNS, CDR2 SASEGT. The CDR3 covers 15 residues. The V gene end was trimmed by 2 bases and the J gene end by 0 bases; junction bases not matched to a gene: 0. The CDR3 coding sequence is TGTGCCAGCAGTGAACTAGCGGGGAGCACAGATACGCAGTATTTT. Translation: CASSELAGSTDTQYF.

On this clonotype itself: It may be a read error: a sequence one base away is much more abundant. The chain links TRBV7-8 to TRBJ1-1; D not resolved. V was shortened by 4 bases and J by 0 bases, with 12 bases between the two germline ends. Germline loops: CDR1 SGHVS, CDR2 FQNEAQ. CDR3 length: 15 amino acids. CDR3 residues: CASSSEILMNTEAFF. In DNA, the CDR3 is TGTGCCAGCAGCTCCGAAATACTCATGAACACTGAAGCTTTCTTT.

The chain combines TRBV11-2 with TRBJ2-5; D possibly corresponds to TRBD2 (5 bases). The CDR3 runs 13 residues. The germline V and J ends were trimmed by 6 bases and 2 bases, with 10 bases remaining between them. CDR1 SGHAT and CDR2 FQNNGV come from the germline V gene. The CDR3 is CASRPGKQETQYF. The CDR3 bases are TGTGCCAGCAGACCGGGAAAACAAGAGACCCAGTACTTC.

This chain connects TRBV11-2 to TRBJ2-1; D assignment may be TRBD1 or TRBD2 (5 bases each). Trimming left V 8 bases short and J 8 bases short, with 13 bases between. Looked up from germline, CDR1 is SGHAT and CDR2 is FQNNGV. The CDR3 contains 12 residues. Here the CDR3 reads CASQGTSHEQFF. DNA for the CDR3: TGTGCCAGCCAAGGGACCTCCCATGAGCAGTTCTTC. The full variable domain, with the rest looked up from reference TRBV11-2 and TRBJ2-1, is EAGVAQSPRYKIIEKRQSVAFWCNPISGHATLYWYQQILGQGPKLLIQFQNNGVVDDSQLPKDRFSAERLKGVDSTLKIQPAKLEDSAVYLCASQGTSHEQFFGPGTRLTVL.

Concerning this clonotype itself: A much larger clone differs by one base, so this may be a read error. V and J are TRBV10-3 and TRBJ1-3, with a weak D call TRBD1 (5 bases). The CDR3 totals 15 residues. The germline gives CDR1 ENHRY, CDR2 SYGVKD. In DNA, the CDR3 is TGTGTCATCAGTGGGCGGGACGTCAATGGAAACACCATATATTTT. This encodes CVISGRDVNGNTIYF.

With regard to this clonotype: Being one base from a much bigger clone, this may be a read error. The V call is TRBV30, the J call TRBJ2-1; D perhaps matches TRBD2 (6 bases). Germline values: CDR1 GTSNPN, CDR2 SVGIG (reference sequence). The V gene lost 4 bases and the J gene lost 12 bases, with 25 bases spanning the gap. The CDR3 covers 15 residues. This chain's CDR3 is CAWTNVTRFSTRQFF. The DNA of the CDR3 is TGTGCCTGGACCAACGTGACTAGATTTTCGACAAGGCAGTTCTTC. Using reference TRBV30 and TRBJ2-1 for the parts outside the CDR3, the full variable domain is SQTIHQWPATLVQPVGSPLSLECTVEGTSNPNLYWYRQAAGRGLQLLFYSVGIGQISSEVPQNLSASRPQDRQFILSSKKLLLSDSGFYLCAWTNVTRFSTRQFFGPGTRLTVL.

Worth noting for this clonotype: Germline and junction disagree at one end, which may indicate a read error. The rearrangement joins TRBV6-1 to TRBJ2-2, with 10 nucleotides matching TRBD1. The germline gives CDR1 MNHNS, CDR2 SASEGT. The length of the CDR3 is 20 residues. This CDR3 reads CVSSDLTGTGVLLQIGELFF. The DNA for the CDR3 is TGTGTCAGCAGTGATCTCACCGGGACAGGGGTCCTCCTTCAGATCGGGGAGCTGTTTTTT.

Worth noting for this clonotype: Its ends do not fully match the called genes, so a read error is possible. V usage is TRBV29-1 and J usage is TRBJ1-2; no definite D call. This CDR3 comprises 11 residues. Germline-derived CDR1 and CDR2 are SQVTM and ANQGSEA. CDR3 protein: CSVLGHYGHTF. CDR3 nucleotides: TGCAGCGTGTTAGGTCACTATGGCCACACCTTC.

The rearrangement uses TRBV12-3 or TRBV12-4 and TRBJ2-2; D perhaps matches TRBD2 (5 bases). This CDR3 contains 16 residues. For the CDR3, the DNA is TGTGTGAGCAGAAAACTAGTCCGTATGCAAACCGGGGAGCTGTTTTTT. Its translation is CVSRKLVRMQTGELFF.

By share, this clonotype ranks as medium-sized. The chain couples TRBV11-2 to TRBJ1-4; D possibly corresponds to TRBD1 (5 bases). CDR3 length: 12 amino acids. The V end lost 8 bases, the J end lost 7 bases, and 11 bases lay between the germline ends. In germline, CDR1 is SGHAT, CDR2 FQNNGV. The CDR3, as DNA: TGTGCCAGCTCCGAGAGGGGTGAAAAACTGTTTTTT. Amino acids: CASSERGEKLFF.

Of note for this clonotype: One junction end does not reproduce the germline sequence, and a read error may be involved. This chain joins TRBV24-1 and TRBJ2-5, with 8 bases fitting TRBD2. The DNA end is more similar to TRBJ2-1, so the J call may be wrong. The germline gives CDR1 KGHDR, CDR2 SFDVKD. The CDR3 consists of 15 residues. The CDR3 here is CATGDPRGAQETQFF. The CDR3 DNA reads as TGTGCCACCGGTGACCCGCGGGGGGCCCAAGAGACCCAGTTCTTC.

A remark on this clonotype: A much larger clone sits a single nucleotide away, making a read error possible. This chain uses TRBV6-2 or TRBV6-3 with TRBJ2-4, with D possibly being TRBD2 (5 bases). The V gene lost 3 bases and the J gene lost 0 bases, with 15 bases spanning the gap. CDR3 length equals 17 residues. Germline CDR1 and CDR2: MNHEY and SVGEGT. In DNA form, the CDR3 reads TGTGCCAGCAGTTATAGTAGCGCACGAATAGCCAAAAACATTCAGTACTTC. Amino acid sequence: CASSYSSARIAKNIQYF.

This clonotype was recorded a few times. A much larger clone is a single base away; this may be a read error. The genes are TRBV12-3 or TRBV12-4 and TRBJ1-4; D possibly corresponds to TRBD1 (6 bases). The CDR3 has 12 residues. Written as DNA, the CDR3 is TGTACCAGCAGTCCCTGGCAGGGGCGGCTGTTTTTT. Translation: CTSSPWQGRLFF.

Concerning this clonotype itself: This may arise from a read error, as a much more abundant clone is one base away. The chain recombines TRBV29-1 with TRBJ2-3, with 8 bases aligning to TRBD1. Germline assignment: CDR1 SQVTM and CDR2 ANQGSEA. The CDR3 runs to 13 residues. The trim removed 7 bases at V and 6 bases at J, leaving 9 bases unmatched. As DNA, the CDR3 is TGCAGCGCAAAACAGGGGGTCAAGGATACGCAGTATTTT. Translation: CSAKQGVKDTQYF.

Comments on this clonotype: Since a much larger clone is just one base distant, this may be a read error. The V gene is TRBV5-4, the J gene TRBJ1-6; D ambiguous. The CDR3 is made up of 13 amino acids. Germline-derived CDR1 and CDR2 are SGHNT and YYREEE (reference sequence). V was trimmed by 0 bases and J by 9 bases, leaving 7 bases between them. The CDR3 sequence: CASSLDWISPLHF. The CDR3 bases are TGTGCCAGCAGCTTGGATTGGATTTCACCCCTCCACTTT.

As concerns this clonotype: A much larger clone lies one base from this, so it may be a read error. This rearrangement joins TRBV5-4 to TRBJ2-1; the D is unclear. This CDR3 has 15 amino acids. The germline V gene has CDR1 SGHNT and CDR2 YYREEE (reference sequence). The DNA of the CDR3 is TGTGCCAGCAGCACTGGCATCGGGTCGTACAATGCGCAGTTCTTC. This translates into CASSTGIGSYNAQFF.

About this clonotype: A much larger clone lies one base from this, so it may be a read error. This chain uses TRBV20-1 with TRBJ2-2; TRBD2 is a possible D gene (5 bases). V was trimmed by 4 bases and J by 4 bases, leaving 10 bases between them. Germline lookup yields CDR1 DFQATT and CDR2 SNEGSKA (reference sequence). This CDR3 region has 13 residues. CDR3 sequence reads: CSAIEGSTGELFF. DNA of the CDR3: TGCAGTGCTATAGAGGGTTCCACCGGGGAGCTGTTTTTT.

The sample holds many counts of this clonotype. This chain joins TRBV20-1 and TRBJ1-2; maybe TRBD1 (5 bases). The CDR3 has 17 residues. CDR1 DFQATT and CDR2 SNEGSKA come from the germline V gene (reference sequence). Trimming pared 2 bases from V and 2 bases from J, leaving 21 bases between. The CDR3 DNA reads TGCAGTGCTAGAACCACATCTGGACGGGACCTCAACTATGGCTACACCTTC. It codes for CSARTTSGRDLNYGYTF.

Turning to this clonotype: Sequence at one end of the junction differs from germline and may be a read error. This chain connects TRBV4-3 to TRBJ2-3, with 7 bases identical to TRBD1. The length of the CDR3 is 15 residues. Germline V CDR1 and CDR2: LGHNA, YSLEER. CDR3 residues: CASSRIGGESDTQYF. Written as DNA, the CDR3 is TGTGCCAGCAGTCGGATAGGGGGCGAATCAGATACGCAGTATTTT.